This T cell receptor (beta chain) was sequenced in a study of blood T cell repertoires in COVID-19. Study details: Donors in the United States, Italy and Spain gave samples during acute or convalescent COVID-19.

The CDR3 length is 15 residues. The junction had 5 bases not matched to a gene; V was cut back by 4 bases and J by 0 bases. The germline CDR1 and CDR2 sequences are GTSNPN and SVGIG (reference sequence). TCRdb's table, derived via immunoSEQ multiplex PCR, lists solely in-frame clones and lacks some. In the table there are 250,000 to 350,000 clones, under 90% of which are singletons. Input material: PBMCs or T cells enriched from blood (not recorded which). This rearrangement joins TRBV30 to TRBJ2-1; 8 nucleotides line up with TRBD1. The TCR originated in a woman younger than 35 who had recovered from COVID-19. The CDR3 DNA is TGTGCCTGGATGACAGGGGCCTACTCCTACAATGAGCAGTTCTTC. Translating it yields CAWMTGAYSYNEQFF.